The TCR beta chain under discussion was sequenced for a study of PD-1 blockade in classical Hodgkin lymphoma. General study findings and limits: Reported findings placed baseline TCR diversity lower in newly diagnosed patients (compared with healthy donors). Patients starting nivolumab less than 1 year after ASCT had lower diversity and were excluded from later analyses.

Method: immunoSEQ multiplex PCR; TCRdb's copy keeps in-frame clones and lacks some. The sample lists some 63,000 clones, under 95% occurring once. Brentuximab vedotin exposure varied, and every patient relapsed after autologous stem cell transplantation. Germline V gene data show CDR1 as SEHNR and CDR2 as FQNEAQ (reference sequence). The CDR3 loop spans 16 amino acids. Deletions cut 1 base from V and 0 bases from J, with 13 bases between. With respect to this clone: What it binds is not known.

The chain combines TRBV7-9 with TRBJ2-7, with D unresolved. This specimen was peripheral blood mononuclear cells (PBMCs), taken at baseline. The clonotype originates from a human donor with classical Hodgkin lymphoma. Here the CDR3 reads CASSLVYSTSSYEQYF. DNA for the CDR3: TGTGCCAGCAGCTTAGTCTACAGTACGAGCTCCTACGAGCAGTACTTC.